These 9 T cell receptor beta chains came from one sample sequenced in a study of cytomegalovirus exposure and HLA in healthy donors. PCR involved 60 Vbeta and 13 Jbeta primers. The data were produced by immunoSEQ multiplex PCR, yet TCRdb's version contains in-frame clones alone and is incomplete. Among under 150,000 clones, around 82% were seen once, and the ten largest hold 6.2%. The sequenced sample was PBMCs. The source of these receptors is a middle-aged woman in good health and CMV-seropositive.

This sequence joins TRBV19 and TRBJ2-1; D gene unclear. V shed 3 bases and J shed 0 bases, with 9 bases lying between them. There are 15 residues in the CDR3. The germline CDR1 and CDR2 sequences are LNHDA and SQIVND (reference sequence). The CDR3 region has the DNA TGTGCCAGTAGTATCTCTCTAAACTCCTACAATGAGCAGTTCTTC. Its protein is CASSISLNSYNEQFF.

This clone came up a few times. The rearrangement uses TRBV5-1 and TRBJ2-7, with D maybe TRBD1 (5 bases). This CDR3 comprises 14 residues. Germline assignment: CDR1 SGHRS and CDR2 YFSETQ. V was pared by 0 bases and J by 5 bases, with 12 bases between. In DNA form, the CDR3 reads TGCGCCAGCAGCTTGGATGGCAGGGTGAACGAGCAGTACTTC. It specifies CASSLDGRVNEQYF.

V and J are TRBV27 and TRBJ2-1; the match to TRBD2 covers 10 bases. Germline CDR1 reads MNHEY; CDR2 reads SMNVEV (reference sequence). Losses at the gene ends were 11 bases for V and 8 bases for J; bases not matched to a gene: 12. The CDR3 length is 14 residues. The CDR3 region is CASKGGLARHEQFF. The CDR3 DNA reads TGTGCCTCCAAGGGGGGACTAGCGAGACATGAGCAGTTCTTC.

This clone was picked up a small number of times. The chain uses TRBV29-1 and TRBJ1-2; D not resolved. Trimming took 0 bases from V and 6 from J, leaving 14 bases between them. CDR3 size: 14 residues. CDR1 and CDR2 (germline): SQVTM, ANQGSEA. DNA for the CDR3: TGCAGCGTTGAAGATCGGTCAGGAGGAAATGGCTACACCTTC. It translates to CSVEDRSGGNGYTF. The full variable domain, rest sourced from reference TRBV29-1 and TRBJ1-2, is SAVISQKPSRDICQRGTSLTIQCQVDSQVTMMFWYRQQPGQSLTLIATANQGSEATYESGFVIDKFPISRPNLTFSTLTVSNMSPEDSSIYLCSVEDRSGGNGYTFGSGTRLTVV.

The chain joins TRBV4-1 to TRBJ2-3, with 8 bases aligning to TRBD2. V gave up 0 bases and J gave up 2 bases; unmatched junction bases: 4. The germline gives CDR1 MGHRA, CDR2 YSYEKL. This CDR3 contains 16 residues. The CDR3 nucleotides read TGCGCCAGCAGCCAAGATTGGCGGGAGGTCACAGATACGCAGTATTTT. Protein product: CASSQDWREVTDTQYF.

Of note for this clone: An end of the junction differs from the germline gene, which may be a read error. The V and J genes are TRBV7-7 and TRBJ2-2; 8 nucleotides agree with TRBD2. The germline CDR1 and CDR2 sequences are SSHAT and FNYEAQ (reference sequence). This CDR3 is built from 14 residues. CDR3 coding DNA: TGTGCTAGCAGCTTGGCGACTAGCGCCGGGGAGCTGTTTTTT. Protein sequence: CASSLATSAGELFF.

The chain combines TRBV7-6 with TRBJ2-3, with D possibly being TRBD1 (5 bases). V was pared by 6 bases and J by 1 base, with 11 bases between. This CDR3 has 14 residues. Germline-derived CDR1 and CDR2 are SGHVS and FNYEAQ. DNA for the CDR3: TGTGCCAGCAGTCAGGGCATTGGCACAGATACGCAGTATTTT. Its protein product is CASSQGIGTDTQYF. Full variable domain (rest looked up from reference TRBV7-6 and TRBJ2-3): GAGVSQSPRYKVTKRGQDVALRCDPISGHVSLYWYRQALGQGPEFLTYFNYEAQQDKSGLPNDRFSAERPEGSISTLTIQRTEQRDSAMYRCASSQGIGTDTQYFGPGTRLTVL.

This chain joins TRBV21-1 and TRBJ1-4; TRBD1 is the table's D call and was not checked against the DNA. TRBV21-1 is termed a pseudogene. This CDR3 has 15 residues. CDR3 amino acids: CASSKAGATNEKLFF. CDR3 coding DNA: TGTGCCAGCAGCAAAGCAGGGGCAACTAATGAAAAACTGTTTTTT.

This chain uses TRBV6-1 with TRBJ1-6; D remains unclear. The CDR3 contains 13 residues. The ends were cut back, 2 bases at V and 10 bases at J, with 9 bases in the middle. In germline, CDR1 is MNHNS, CDR2 SASEGT. CDR3 protein: CASSERESSPLHF. The CDR3 DNA follows: TGTGCCAGCAGTGAACGGGAGAGCTCACCCCTCCACTTT.